The clone carrying this T cell receptor beta chain was detected only a few times. Its antigen is as yet unknown. The sample is drawn from a study of OX40 agonist ivuxolimab in advanced cancers. Notes on the study in general: The investigators did not determine what antigen specificity the expanded peripheral T cells had.

The data were produced by immunoSEQ multiplex PCR, yet TCRdb's version contains in-frame clones alone and is incomplete. The top ten hold around 13% of the sample, which has about 38,000 clones, 70% to 80% seen once. The specimen was CD4+ or CD8+ T cells sorted from blood, collected in a trial of the OX40 agonist ivuxolimab. The receptor was isolated from an adult with an advanced solid tumor such as melanoma, head and neck, liver or kidney cancer.

This chain's CDR3 is CASSVGGLGIDTQYF. Here the CDR3 DNA reads TGTGCCAGCAGCGTGGGGGGCCTAGGTATAGATACGCAGTATTTT. The chain couples TRBV7-9 to TRBJ2-3, with D perhaps given as TRBD1 or TRBD2 (6 bases each). Germline CDR1 SEHNR, CDR2 FQNEAQ (reference sequence). Trimming shortened V by 5 bases and J by 5 bases, and 17 bases separated the two germline ends. The length of the CDR3 is 15 residues.